This T cell receptor (beta chain) was recovered during a study of shared clonotypes between healthy human individuals (dated by TCRdb to the early 2020s). Turning to the overall study: The cohort comprised two women and a few men aged 18 to 49 years. Between about 0.85 and 9.5 billion PBMCs per donor were obtained by leukapheresis. Different laboratories and diverse techniques were used to prepare libraries and sequence TCR repertoires, to increase sequencing depth and limit assay-specific biases. To estimate repertoire size and how much clonotypes are shared between individuals, the study performed deep sequencing of blood TCR repertoires from a handful of healthy adults.

A word on this clone: Its antigen is still unknown. A much bigger clone sits one base away, suggesting this may be a read error.

The donors were healthy, HIV-negative adults with no recently reported acute infections or vaccinations. Only Caucasian adults living in Nashville, Tennessee, USA were represented among the donors. For unsorted samples, roughly 91 million PBMCs were counted, and genomic DNA was extracted using the QIAamp DNA Blood Mini kit. Blood was obtained by leukapheresis, after which PBMCs were separated by Ficoll-Histopaque density gradient centrifugation and cryopreserved in liquid nitrogen vapor phase. TCR CDR3 regions were amplified from genomic DNA by multiplex PCR using the deep immunoSEQ assay. For each cell subset, the extracted genomic DNA was distributed evenly across all wells of several immunoSEQ 96-well plates, and each plate served as one replicate. For unsorted PBMC, each replicate PCR was loaded with 300 to 350 ng genomic DNA, equivalent to 30,000 or so T cell genomes. Ten immunoSEQ deep assay plates were used to sequence the unsorted PBMC genomic DNA. Purified libraries were measured with a Qubit 3.0 fluorometer, size-checked on a Bioanalyzer 2100, and measured again with the KAPA Library Quantification kit. Every immunoSEQ 96-well plate was sequenced on a dedicated single-read 150-cycle Illumina NextSeq 550 flow cell. Concerning the study's data processing: The immunoSEQ output contained only junctional sequences without quality scores, so filtering could not match that applied to full-length reads. Sequences were annotated with PyIR, a Python wrapper for IgBLAST v1.9, using IMGT germline references to assign V/J genes and CDR3. Reads with weak V/J assignments (E-value above 1e-6), missing CDR3, stop codons, out-of-frame junctions, or ambiguous translated residues were removed. V3J clonotypes were defined as sequences sharing the same inferred V gene, J gene, and CDR3 amino acid sequence. Percentage overlap between repertoires was calculated by dividing the number of shared unique clonotypes by the size of the smaller repertoire. Richness of each repertoire was evaluated using RTK rarefaction, the Chao1 estimator, and Recon v2.1 estimates of unobserved clonotypes. Not all clones reach the TCRdb copy of this immuneACCESS table, which keeps in-frame sequences only. Checked studies attribute under half of the gap to unresolved V genes and leave the rest unexplained. V, J and clone size were drawn from that table, and D and trimming were deduced from the DNA. For this sample the table gives around 440,000 clones, of which more than 70% were detected only once. The ten largest clones capture about 12% of the sample.

V and J lose 5 bases and 1 base, and a span of 4 bases separates them. CDR1 SNHLY and CDR2 FYNNEI were looked up in the germline V gene. Taken from cysteine to phenylalanine, the CDR3 has 12 residues. Here the CDR3 DNA is all that survives: 36 bases in frame from base 1. Findings and caveats that apply to the study as a whole: Pairwise subsampling led to the expectation that sequencing depth would affect the degree of clonotype sharing among donors. Because the study included a small number of donors, the genetic and exposure-history diversity represented was limited. Only blood was sampled, and tissue TCR repertoires likely differ from those in blood.

This chain is built from TRBV2 and TRBJ2-3, with the D segment identity uncertain. The receptor's source is a woman aged 40 to 55 in good health. Some clones in this sample may be carry-over from other donors' samples. The material sequenced was PBMCs. The DNA reads as follows: TGTGCCAGCAGTAGCGGCACAGATACGCAGTATTTT. This sequence encodes CASSSGTDTQYF.